This T cell receptor beta chain was identified in a study of glioma-infiltrating T cells. The CDR3 consists of 11 residues. On this clonotype: Its specificity is not known. Compared with germline, one end of the junction differs, possibly owing to a read error.

The iRepertoire nested amplicon-rescue multiplex PCR amplified TCR alpha and beta CDR3s from RNA. Tissue mRNA or PBMC total RNA, roughly 100-400 ng, went into one-step reverse transcription and amplification. TCRdb reanalysed the multiplex PCR reads using MiXCR and keeps one entry per CDR3 protein. The repertoire holds under 200,000 distinct CDR3 sequences, with around 40% as singletons. Study-level findings and limits: Above-expected tissue-blood divergence occurred in all gliomas, most in low-grade ones.

This receptor was taken from a human donor with low-grade glioma or glioblastoma, undergoing nonglioma brain surgery, or in good health (not recorded which). The chain couples TRBV12-3 or TRBV12-4 to TRBJ2-1, with D perhaps matching TRBD2 (6 bases). Material for sequencing was glioma tissue, nonneoplastic brain tissue, or PBMCs (not recorded which). The CDR3 region has the DNA TGTGCCAGCAGGTCCCGACTAGAGCATTTCTTC. Translation gives CASRSRLEHFF.